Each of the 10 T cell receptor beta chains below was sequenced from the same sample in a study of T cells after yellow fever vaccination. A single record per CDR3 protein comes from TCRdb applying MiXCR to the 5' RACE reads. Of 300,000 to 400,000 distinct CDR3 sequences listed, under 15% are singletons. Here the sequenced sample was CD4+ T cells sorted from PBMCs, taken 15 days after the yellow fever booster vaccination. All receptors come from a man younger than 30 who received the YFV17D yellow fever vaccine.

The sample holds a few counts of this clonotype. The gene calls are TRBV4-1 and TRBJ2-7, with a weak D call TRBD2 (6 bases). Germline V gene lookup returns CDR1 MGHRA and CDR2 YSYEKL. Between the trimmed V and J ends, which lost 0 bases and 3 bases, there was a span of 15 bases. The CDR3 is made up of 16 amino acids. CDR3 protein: CASSQDNGGAFYEQYV. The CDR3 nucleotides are TGCGCCAGCAGCCAAGATAATGGCGGGGCCTTCTACGAGCAGTACGTC.

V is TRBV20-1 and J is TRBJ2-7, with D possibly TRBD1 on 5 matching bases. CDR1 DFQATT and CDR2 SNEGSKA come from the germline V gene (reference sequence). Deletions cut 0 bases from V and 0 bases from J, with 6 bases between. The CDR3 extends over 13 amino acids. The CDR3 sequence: CSAREGPSYEQYV. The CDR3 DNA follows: TGCAGTGCTAGAGAGGGGCCCTCCTACGAGCAGTACGTC.

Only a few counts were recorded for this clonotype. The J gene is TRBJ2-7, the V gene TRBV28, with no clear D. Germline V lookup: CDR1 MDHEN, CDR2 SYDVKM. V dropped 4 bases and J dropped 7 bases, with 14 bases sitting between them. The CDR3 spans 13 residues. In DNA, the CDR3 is TGTGCCAGCAGTTCCCAGACTGAGTTGGAGCAGTACGTC. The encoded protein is CASSSQTELEQYV.

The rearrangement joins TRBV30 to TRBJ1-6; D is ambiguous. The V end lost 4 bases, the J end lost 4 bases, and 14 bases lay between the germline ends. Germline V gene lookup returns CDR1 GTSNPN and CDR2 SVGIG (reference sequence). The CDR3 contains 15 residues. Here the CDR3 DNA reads TGTGCCTGGAATTCGGGAGGCACATATAATTCACCCCTCCACTTT. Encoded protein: CAWNSGGTYNSPLHF.

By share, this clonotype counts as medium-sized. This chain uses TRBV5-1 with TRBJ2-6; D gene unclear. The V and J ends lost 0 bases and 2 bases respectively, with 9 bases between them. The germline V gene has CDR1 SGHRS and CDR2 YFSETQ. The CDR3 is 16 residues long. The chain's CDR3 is CASSLEVVPGANVLTF. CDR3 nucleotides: TGCGCCAGCAGCTTGGAGGTCGTGCCTGGGGCCAACGTCCTGACTTTC.

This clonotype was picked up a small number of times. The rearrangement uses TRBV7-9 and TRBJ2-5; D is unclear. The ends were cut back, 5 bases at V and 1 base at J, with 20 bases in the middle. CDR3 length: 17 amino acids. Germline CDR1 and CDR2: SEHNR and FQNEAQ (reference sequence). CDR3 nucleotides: TGTGCCAGCAGCCGACCCACAGCTTCAGCGTCCCAAGAGACCCAGTACTTC. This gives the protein CASSRPTASASQETQYF. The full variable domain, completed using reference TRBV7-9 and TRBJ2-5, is DTGVSQNPRHKITKRGQNVTFRCDPISEHNRLYWYRQTLGQGPEFLTYFQNEAQLEKSRLLSDRFSAERPKGSFSTLEIQRTEQGDSAMYLCASSRPTASASQETQYFGPGTRLLVL.

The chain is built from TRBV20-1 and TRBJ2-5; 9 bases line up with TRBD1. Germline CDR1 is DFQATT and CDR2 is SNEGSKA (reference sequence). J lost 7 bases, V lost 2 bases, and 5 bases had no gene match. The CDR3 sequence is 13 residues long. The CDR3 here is CSARLDRGVTQYF. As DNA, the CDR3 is TGCAGTGCTAGACTGGACAGGGGTGTGACCCAGTACTTC.

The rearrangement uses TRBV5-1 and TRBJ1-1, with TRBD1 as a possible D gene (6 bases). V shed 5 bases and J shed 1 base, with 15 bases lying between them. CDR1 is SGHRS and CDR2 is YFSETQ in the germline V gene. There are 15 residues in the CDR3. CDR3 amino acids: CASRTGQGKNTEAFF. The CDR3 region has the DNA TGCGCCAGCAGAACGGGGCAGGGGAAGAACACTGAAGCTTTCTTT.

The CDR3 region has the DNA TGTGCCAGCAGCTTAGGGTTCTTC. Translating gives CASSLGFF. This chain connects TRBV7-2 to TRBJ2-1; D ambiguous. V was trimmed by 1 base and J by 15 bases, leaving 1 base between them. Germline CDR1 SGHTA, CDR2 FQGNSA. The CDR3 totals 8 residues.

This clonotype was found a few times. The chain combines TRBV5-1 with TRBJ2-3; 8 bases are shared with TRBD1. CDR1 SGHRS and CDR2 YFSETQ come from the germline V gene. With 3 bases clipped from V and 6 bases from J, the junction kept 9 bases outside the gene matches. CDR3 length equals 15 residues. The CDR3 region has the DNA TGCGCCAGCAGCTCGGGACAGGCGCTGGGGGATACGCAGTATTTT. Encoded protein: CASSSGQALGDTQYF.